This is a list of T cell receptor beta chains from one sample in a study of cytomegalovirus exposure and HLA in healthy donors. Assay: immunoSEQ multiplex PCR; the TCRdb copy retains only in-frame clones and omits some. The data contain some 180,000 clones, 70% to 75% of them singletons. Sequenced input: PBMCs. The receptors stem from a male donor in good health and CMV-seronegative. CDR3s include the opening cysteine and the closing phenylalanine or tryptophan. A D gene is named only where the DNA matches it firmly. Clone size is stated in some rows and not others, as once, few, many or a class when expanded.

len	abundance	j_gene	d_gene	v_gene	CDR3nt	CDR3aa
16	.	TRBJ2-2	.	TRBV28	TGTGCCAGCAGCCCCGGGGGACTGCCCCTCACCGGGGAGCTGTTTTTT	CASSPGGLPLTGELFF
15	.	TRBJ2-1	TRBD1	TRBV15	TGTGCCACCAGCAGGAGGGGACAGGGGAGCAATGAGCAGTTCTTC	CATSRRGQGSNEQFF
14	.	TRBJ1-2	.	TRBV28	TGTGCCAGCAGTCCCCGAGGGGAGGGCTATGGCTACACCTTC	CASSPRGEGYGYTF
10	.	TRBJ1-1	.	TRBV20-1	TGCAGTGCTAGGGCCCTTGAAGCTTTCTTT	CSARALEAFF
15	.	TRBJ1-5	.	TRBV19	TGTGCCAGTAGTAGTCAGTATTATAGCAATCAGCCCCAGCATTTT	CASSSQYYSNQPQHF
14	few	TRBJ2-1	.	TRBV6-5	TGTGCCAGCAGCCCTGTGGGGGCGTGGAGTGAGCAGTTCTTC	CASSPVGAWSEQFF
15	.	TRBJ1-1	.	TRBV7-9	TGTGCCAGCAGCCCAAGGAGGGCCGAGAACACTGAAGCTTTCTTT	CASSPRRAENTEAFF
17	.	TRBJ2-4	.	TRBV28	TGTGCCAGCAGTACGGAGTTCGAGTCTTTAGCCAAAAACATTCAGTACTTC	CASSTEFESLAKNIQYF
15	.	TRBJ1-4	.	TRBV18	TGTGCCAGCTCACCACTGGGGGGGCGCGATGAAAAACTGTTTTTT	CASSPLGGRDEKLFF
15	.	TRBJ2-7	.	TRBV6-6	TGTGCCAGCAGTCCGGCTGGTGACAGCTCCTACGAGCAGTACTTC	CASSPAGDSSYEQYF
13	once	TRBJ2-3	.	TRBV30	TGTGCCTGGAGTATCTCAGGGATAGATACGCAGTATTTT	CAWSISGIDTQYF
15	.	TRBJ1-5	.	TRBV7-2	TGTGCCAGCAGCTGGACGGGGGGTCGGAATCAGCCCCAGCATTTT	CASSWTGGRNQPQHF
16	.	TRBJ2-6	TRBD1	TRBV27	TGTGCCAGCAGCCATCACAGGGGTGCGGGGGCCAACGTCCTGACTTTC	CASSHHRGAGANVLTF
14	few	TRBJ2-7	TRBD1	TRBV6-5	TGTGCCAGCAGTAGCGGACAGGGGGCCTACGAGCAGTACTTC	CASSSGQGAYEQYF
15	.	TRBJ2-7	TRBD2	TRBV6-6	TGTGCCAGCAGTGCCCCGGGGGGGGGCCCCTACGAGCAGTACTTC	CASSAPGGGPYEQYF
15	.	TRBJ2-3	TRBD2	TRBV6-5	TGTGCCAGCAGTTACGATCGGGGGGGCCGCGATACGCAGTATTTT	CASSYDRGGRDTQYF
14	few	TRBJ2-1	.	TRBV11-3	TGTGCCAGCAGCTCGACACGGAACTACAATGAGCAGTTCTTC	CASSSTRNYNEQFF
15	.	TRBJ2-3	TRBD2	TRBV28	TGTGCCAGCAACTTCGGGACTAGCGGGAGAGATACGCAGTATTTT	CASNFGTSGRDTQYF
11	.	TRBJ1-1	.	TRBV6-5	TGTGCCAGCAGCCCGGGGACTGAAGCTTTCTTT	CASSPGTEAFF
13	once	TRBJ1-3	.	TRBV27	TGTGCCAGCAGTTCGCGGGAAGGAAACACCATATATTTT	CASSSREGNTIYF
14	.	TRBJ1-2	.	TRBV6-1	TGTGCCAGCAGTGAGGGTCAGGGGTCCGGTGGCTACACCTTC	CASSEGQGSGGYTF
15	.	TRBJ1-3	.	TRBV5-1	TGCGCCAGCAGCCGATACAGTGCCTCTGGAAACACCATATATTTT	CASSRYSASGNTIYF
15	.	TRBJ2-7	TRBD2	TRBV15	TGTGCCACCAGCAGAGATCTTGTACTAGCGGCCCAGCAGTACTTC	CATSRDLVLAAQQYF
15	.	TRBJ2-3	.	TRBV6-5	TGTGCCAGCAGTTACTCAGCGGTGAGCACAGATACGCAGTATTTT	CASSYSAVSTDTQYF
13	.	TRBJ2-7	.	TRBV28	TGTGCCAGCAGCCGGACAGCCCATGGGGAGCAGTACTTC	CASSRTAHGEQYF
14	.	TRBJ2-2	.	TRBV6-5	TGTGCCAGCAGGCGCACAGGGCTGGCCGGGGAGCTGTTTTTT	CASRRTGLAGELFF